The rows below give T cell receptor beta chains drawn from one sample of a study of blood T cell repertoires in COVID-19. Profiling relied on immunoSEQ multiplex PCR, and the TCRdb table lists in-frame clones only, not all of them. The sample includes over 15,000 clones, approximately 78% of them seen just once. Sequencing used peripheral blood. Source of these receptors: a man in his fifties or sixties with active or convalescent COVID-19. Each CDR3 is given with its conserved first and last residue. Each record gives: J gene, V gene, clone size, D gene, CDR3 DNA, CDR3 protein. A D gene is named only where the DNA matches it firmly. Clone sizes are given selectively: once, few, many, or a class where the clone is expanded.

j_call: TRBJ2-3; v_call: TRBV20-1; clone_size: -; d_call: TRBD2; cdr3_nt: TGCAGTGCTAGTTCTAGCGGGGGATCAGATACGCAGTATTTT; cdr3_aa: CSASSSGGSDTQYF
j_call: TRBJ1-1; v_call: TRBV2; clone_size: -; d_call: -; cdr3_nt: TGTGCCAGCTCCCAGGGGAACACTGAAGCTTTCTTT; cdr3_aa: CASSQGNTEAFF
j_call: TRBJ1-2; v_call: TRBV2; clone_size: -; d_call: TRBD1; cdr3_nt: TGTGCCAGCAGTGGACAGGGAATTGTTAACTATGGCTACACCTTC; cdr3_aa: CASSGQGIVNYGYTF
j_call: TRBJ2-7; v_call: TRBV7-3; clone_size: -; d_call: TRBD2; cdr3_nt: TGTGCCAGCAGCCCCGGGGGGGGCTACGAGCAGTACTTC; cdr3_aa: CASSPGGGYEQYF
j_call: TRBJ2-7; v_call: TRBV19; clone_size: -; d_call: -; cdr3_nt: TGTGCCAGTAGCAGACAGGGGAGGGTCGAGCAGTACTTC; cdr3_aa: CASSRQGRVEQYF
j_call: TRBJ2-7; v_call: TRBV7-9; clone_size: -; d_call: -; cdr3_nt: TGTGCCAGCAGCTTCGGGGTAAGCGAGCAGTACTTC; cdr3_aa: CASSFGVSEQYF
j_call: TRBJ2-5; v_call: TRBV5-1; clone_size: -; d_call: TRBD2; cdr3_nt: TGCGCCAGCAGCCCCGCGGGGGAGGTAGTGGGTCGTGATGGGACCCAGTACTTC; cdr3_aa: CASSPAGEVVGRDGTQYF
j_call: TRBJ2-1; v_call: TRBV19; clone_size: once; d_call: TRBD2; cdr3_nt: TGTGCCAGTAGTCCAGGACTAGGAGGGGAGGAAGGATACAATGAGCAGTTCTTC; cdr3_aa: CASSPGLGGEEGYNEQFF
j_call: TRBJ2-1; v_call: TRBV7-9; clone_size: -; d_call: TRBD1; cdr3_nt: TGTGCCAGCAGCTATATAACAGGGGAAAATGAGCAGTTCTTC; cdr3_aa: CASSYITGENEQFF
j_call: TRBJ2-7; v_call: TRBV5-1; clone_size: -; d_call: -; cdr3_nt: TGCGCCAGCACCCCAGGTCCAGGATTCTCCTACGAGCAGTACTTC; cdr3_aa: CASTPGPGFSYEQYF
j_call: TRBJ2-1; v_call: TRBV10-1; clone_size: -; d_call: TRBD1; cdr3_nt: TGCGCCACCACAAAAGGACAGGGAGAGGAGCAGTTCTTC; cdr3_aa: CATTKGQGEEQFF
j_call: TRBJ2-7; v_call: TRBV11-2; clone_size: -; d_call: -; cdr3_nt: TGTGCCAGCAGCTTTGGCGGGGGCGGATACGAGCAGTACTTC; cdr3_aa: CASSFGGGGYEQYF
j_call: TRBJ2-7; v_call: TRBV10-1; clone_size: -; d_call: TRBD1; cdr3_nt: TGCGCCAGCAGCCCTGGACAGGGTCCCTACGAGCAGTACTTC; cdr3_aa: CASSPGQGPYEQYF
j_call: TRBJ2-3; v_call: TRBV5-1; clone_size: -; d_call: -; cdr3_nt: TGCGCCAGCAGCATGGAACAGACCACAGATACGCAGTATTTT; cdr3_aa: CASSMEQTTDTQYF
j_call: TRBJ2-1; v_call: TRBV6-4; clone_size: -; d_call: -; cdr3_nt: TGTGCCAGCAGTGACGGTAGCACTGAGCAGTTCTTC; cdr3_aa: CASSDGSTEQFF
j_call: TRBJ2-2; v_call: TRBV5-4; clone_size: -; d_call: TRBD2; cdr3_nt: TGTGCCAGCAGCTTGGGACTAGCGGGATCTGGCACCGGGGAGCTGTTTTTT; cdr3_aa: CASSLGLAGSGTGELFF
j_call: TRBJ1-1; v_call: TRBV19; clone_size: -; d_call: TRBD1; cdr3_nt: TGTGCCAGTAGCGACGACAGGGACACTGAAGCTTTCTTT; cdr3_aa: CASSDDRDTEAFF
j_call: TRBJ1-4; v_call: TRBV18; clone_size: -; d_call: TRBD1; cdr3_nt: TGTGCCAGCTCACCTAGGGACAGATCTGAAAAACTGTTTTTT; cdr3_aa: CASSPRDRSEKLFF
j_call: TRBJ2-5; v_call: TRBV30; clone_size: once; d_call: TRBD2; cdr3_nt: TGTGCCTGGAGTGTACTTCTGCGGGGGGGCCTAGAGACCCAGTACTTC; cdr3_aa: CAWSVLLRGGLETQYF
j_call: TRBJ2-5; v_call: TRBV12-3/TRBV12-4; clone_size: -; d_call: -; cdr3_nt: TGTGCCAGCAGTTTGCGGGAGACCCAGTACTTC; cdr3_aa: CASSLRETQYF
j_call: TRBJ2-5; v_call: TRBV6-1; clone_size: -; d_call: -; cdr3_nt: TGTGCCAGCAGTGACCTGGGCAGGGGCCAAGAGACCCAGTACTTC; cdr3_aa: CASSDLGRGQETQYF
j_call: TRBJ2-4; v_call: TRBV7-9; clone_size: -; d_call: -; cdr3_nt: TGTGCCAGCAGCCTAAACAGGGAACTGGAAAACATTCAGTACTTC; cdr3_aa: CASSLNRELENIQYF
j_call: TRBJ2-7; v_call: TRBV4-2; clone_size: -; d_call: -; cdr3_nt: TGTGCCAGCAGCCAACAGGGGGGTTCATCGGACGAGCAGTACTTC; cdr3_aa: CASSQQGGSSDEQYF
j_call: TRBJ2-1; v_call: TRBV7-8; clone_size: -; d_call: TRBD2; cdr3_nt: TGTGCCAGCAGACGACTAGCGGGAGACTTTAATAACGATGAGCAGTTCTTC; cdr3_aa: CASRRLAGDFNNDEQFF
j_call: TRBJ1-2; v_call: TRBV5-1; clone_size: few; d_call: -; cdr3_nt: TGCGCCAGCAGCTTGCTCGGGTCACACGGCTACACCTTC; cdr3_aa: CASSLLGSHGYTF
j_call: TRBJ1-1; v_call: TRBV28; clone_size: -; d_call: TRBD1; cdr3_nt: TGTGCCAGCAGTTTCCCTACAGGGGGCGGGAGGAACACTGAAGCTTTCTTT; cdr3_aa: CASSFPTGGGRNTEAFF
j_call: TRBJ1-6; v_call: TRBV2; clone_size: -; d_call: TRBD1; cdr3_nt: TGTGCCAGCACAACTCGGGACAGGGGTCACCGCTTT; cdr3_aa: CASTTRDRGHRF
j_call: TRBJ2-7; v_call: TRBV4-1; clone_size: -; d_call: TRBD1; cdr3_nt: TGCGCCAGCAGCTCAACAGGGGGCTACGAGCAGTACTTC; cdr3_aa: CASSSTGGYEQYF
j_call: TRBJ2-5; v_call: TRBV4-1; clone_size: -; d_call: -; cdr3_nt: TGCGCCAGCAGCCAAGGCGGGCAGCGGGAGACCCAGTACTTC; cdr3_aa: CASSQGGQRETQYF
j_call: TRBJ2-1; v_call: TRBV9; clone_size: -; d_call: -; cdr3_nt: TGTGCCAGCAGCGTCTTAGGGACTTCCTACAATGAGCAGTTCTTC; cdr3_aa: CASSVLGTSYNEQFF
j_call: TRBJ1-2; v_call: TRBV5-8; clone_size: -; d_call: TRBD1; cdr3_nt: TGTGCCAGCAGCCAAGGGGATCGGACAGGTCTTGGCTACACCTTC; cdr3_aa: CASSQGDRTGLGYTF
j_call: TRBJ1-6; v_call: TRBV4-2; clone_size: -; d_call: -; cdr3_nt: TGTGCCAGCAGCCAAGAGGGGGCTGAAAATTCACCCCTCCACTTT; cdr3_aa: CASSQEGAENSPLHF
j_call: TRBJ2-5; v_call: TRBV5-1; clone_size: -; d_call: -; cdr3_nt: TGCGCCAGCAGCTTTTCAGGGAACCAAGAGACCCAGTACTTC; cdr3_aa: CASSFSGNQETQYF
j_call: TRBJ1-1; v_call: TRBV11-2; clone_size: -; d_call: -; cdr3_nt: TGTGCCAGCAGCTTAGATTCAATAGGGAGCACTGAAGCTTTCTTT; cdr3_aa: CASSLDSIGSTEAFF
j_call: TRBJ2-3; v_call: TRBV10-3; clone_size: once; d_call: TRBD2; cdr3_nt: TGTGCCATCTGTCGGGAGGGCATGTCAGATACGCAGTATTTT; cdr3_aa: CAICREGMSDTQYF
j_call: TRBJ1-4; v_call: TRBV5-1; clone_size: -; d_call: -; cdr3_nt: TGCGCCAGCAGCGTTGGTGTCGGGACAACAAATGAAAAACTGTTTTTT; cdr3_aa: CASSVGVGTTNEKLFF
j_call: TRBJ2-1; v_call: TRBV7-9; clone_size: -; d_call: TRBD1; cdr3_nt: TGTGCCAGCAGCTTAGCGCTGGGACAGGGGGCAAATGAGCAGTTCTTC; cdr3_aa: CASSLALGQGANEQFF
j_call: TRBJ2-3; v_call: TRBV5-1; clone_size: few; d_call: -; cdr3_nt: TGCGCCAGCAGCTTGGCCCAGGCACAAGATACGCAGTATTTT; cdr3_aa: CASSLAQAQDTQYF
j_call: TRBJ2-4; v_call: TRBV11-2; clone_size: -; d_call: TRBD1; cdr3_nt: TGTGCCAGCAGCTTAGGGGGGACAGGGGGCTATCACATTCAGTACTTC; cdr3_aa: CASSLGGTGGYHIQYF
j_call: TRBJ2-1; v_call: TRBV3-1/TRBV3-2; clone_size: -; d_call: TRBD2; cdr3_nt: TGTGCCAGCAGCCAAGCGCGGGGGGCATACAATGAGCAGTTCTTC; cdr3_aa: CASSQARGAYNEQFF
j_call: TRBJ2-7; v_call: TRBV28; clone_size: -; d_call: -; cdr3_nt: TGTGCCAGCAGGGGGGCGGCAGTTTCCTACGAGCAGTACTTC; cdr3_aa: CASRGAAVSYEQYF
j_call: TRBJ2-5; v_call: TRBV7-2; clone_size: -; d_call: TRBD2; cdr3_nt: TGTGCCAGCAGCTTACTGCCAGCGGGGGGGCGGGAGACCCAGTACTTC; cdr3_aa: CASSLLPAGGRETQYF
j_call: TRBJ2-7; v_call: TRBV6-5; clone_size: -; d_call: -; cdr3_nt: TGTGCCAGCAGTTACTCGAGGTTAGGAGGGACCTACGAGCAGTACTTC; cdr3_aa: CASSYSRLGGTYEQYF
j_call: TRBJ1-2; v_call: TRBV19; clone_size: -; d_call: -; cdr3_nt: TGTGCCAGCTTCCTTAGGGTTGGGGGCAACCCCTATGGCTACACCTTC; cdr3_aa: CASFLRVGGNPYGYTF
j_call: TRBJ1-4; v_call: TRBV28; clone_size: -; d_call: TRBD1; cdr3_nt: TGTGCCAGCAGGCCGGAGCTGGGGAACAGGGGGAATGAAAAACTGTTTTTT; cdr3_aa: CASRPELGNRGNEKLFF
j_call: TRBJ1-2; v_call: TRBV12-3/TRBV12-4; clone_size: -; d_call: -; cdr3_nt: TGTGCCAGCAGTCTCAGGGCGTCCTATGGCTACACCTTC; cdr3_aa: CASSLRASYGYTF
j_call: TRBJ2-3; v_call: TRBV11-3; clone_size: -; d_call: TRBD2; cdr3_nt: TGTGCCAGCAGCCCAGGACTAGCGGCACTCACAGATACGCAGTATTTT; cdr3_aa: CASSPGLAALTDTQYF
j_call: TRBJ2-2; v_call: TRBV12-3/TRBV12-4; clone_size: once; d_call: -; cdr3_nt: TGTGCCAGCAGTCCTCAACAGGTCGGGGAGCTGTTTTTT; cdr3_aa: CASSPQQVGELFF
j_call: TRBJ2-4; v_call: TRBV18; clone_size: few; d_call: -; cdr3_nt: TGTGCCAGCTCACCATTTGGCATTCTAGCCAAAAACATTCAGTACTTC; cdr3_aa: CASSPFGILAKNIQYF
j_call: TRBJ2-2; v_call: TRBV2; clone_size: -; d_call: TRBD1; cdr3_nt: TGTGCCAGCAGTGAATCTCGGACAGGGGCCACCGGGGAGCTGTTTTTT; cdr3_aa: CASSESRTGATGELFF
j_call: TRBJ1-1; v_call: TRBV14; clone_size: -; d_call: -; cdr3_nt: TGTGCCAGCAGCCAAGCTCTAGTGAACACTGAAGCTTTCTTT; cdr3_aa: CASSQALVNTEAFF
j_call: TRBJ2-3; v_call: TRBV16; clone_size: -; d_call: -; cdr3_nt: TGTGCCAGCAGCCAATCGCGGAATACATCCCCAGATACGCAGTATTTT; cdr3_aa: CASSQSRNTSPDTQYF